These 5 T cell receptor beta chains came from one sample sequenced in a study of T cells in localized non-small cell lung cancer. Clones were read by immunoSEQ multiplex PCR, and TCRdb kept only the in-frame ones, dropping some. The sample carries more than 45,000 clones, about 80% recorded once. The sample consisted of peripheral blood, taken before any cancer treatment. The receptors shown here come from a man between 40 and 70 years old with stage I squamous cell lung carcinoma.

J is TRBJ2-7 and V is TRBV7-3, with a tentative D call TRBD1 (6 bases). V gave up 8 bases and J gave up 0 bases, with 14 bases separating them. This CDR3 region has 14 residues. The germline gives CDR1 SGHTA, CDR2 FQGTGA. Here the CDR3 DNA reads TGTGCCAGCCACCACCAGGGGAACTCCTACGAGCAGTACTTC. Translated: CASHHQGNSYEQYF. Based on the CDR3 plus reference TRBV7-3 and TRBJ2-7, the full variable domain is GAGVSQTPSNKVTEKGKYVELRCDPISGHTALYWYRQSLGQGPEFLIYFQGTGAADDSGLPNDRFFAVRPEGSVSTLKIQRTERGDSAVYLCASHHQGNSYEQYFGPGTRLTVT.

The J gene is TRBJ1-5, the V gene TRBV19; no clear D. The V gene's germline CDR1 is LNHDA and CDR2 SQIVND (reference sequence). V lost 3 bases to trimming and J lost 3 bases, with 9 bases between them. This CDR3 comprises 14 residues. Here the CDR3 reads CASSMGRLNQPQHF. The CDR3 DNA is TGTGCCAGTAGTATGGGTCGGCTCAATCAGCCCCAGCATTTT.

This rearrangement joins TRBV11-1 to TRBJ1-5; no firm D call. V lost 5 bases and J 5 bases, leaving 13 bases between the germline ends. The CDR3 is made up of 14 amino acids. CDR1 is SGHAT, CDR2 FQDESV, per germline (reference sequence). In DNA, the CDR3 is TGTGCCAGCAGCCCCGGAGGGTTCGATCAGCCCCAGCATTTT. It translates to CASSPGGFDQPQHF.

The chain employs TRBV28 and TRBJ2-7, with D perhaps TRBD1 (6 bases). The CDR3 is 15 amino acids. Germline CDR1 MDHEN, CDR2 SYDVKM. V lost 6 bases and J 2 bases, leaving 17 bases between the germline ends. The CDR3 region is CASSFAGTPTYEQYF. CDR3 nucleotide sequence: TGTGCCAGCAGCTTTGCCGGGACACCAACCTACGAGCAGTACTTC. The whole variable domain, remainder taken from reference TRBV28 and TRBJ2-7, is DVKVTQSSRYLVKRTGEKVFLECVQDMDHENMFWYRQDPGLGLRLIYFSYDVKMKEKGDIPEGYSVSREKKERFSLILESASTNQTSMYLCASSFAGTPTYEQYFGPGTRLTVT.

This clone turned up a few times. V usage is TRBV10-3 and J usage is TRBJ1-6; 7 nucleotides match TRBD1. The CDR3 contains 14 residues. CDR1 and CDR2 from the germline V gene are ENHRY and SYGVKD. V lost 10 bases and J lost 8; bases outside the gene matches: 11. This CDR3 reads CATRTGRRDSPLHF. The CDR3 DNA reads TGTGCCACACGGACAGGCCGCAGGGATTCACCCCTCCACTTT.